Listed here are 25 T cell receptor beta chains from one sample, sequenced in a study of OX40 agonist ivuxolimab in advanced cancers. TCRdb's table, derived via immunoSEQ multiplex PCR, lists solely in-frame clones and lacks some. The table has approximately 60,000 clones, around 91% seen once. Sequencing was performed on CD4+ or CD8+ T cells sorted from blood, taken in a trial of the OX40 agonist ivuxolimab. Source of these receptors: an adult with an advanced solid tumor such as melanoma, head and neck, liver or kidney cancer.

V gene TRBV2 combines with J gene TRBJ1-2; TRBD1 might be the D (6 bases). Germline-derived CDR1 and CDR2 are SNHLY and FYNNEI. Trimming removed 2 bases at V and 4 bases at J, with 14 bases between. The CDR3 is 15 amino acids. The CDR3 coding sequence is TGTGCCAGCAGTGAACAAGGGGGGACGGCCTATGGCTACACCTTC. This codes for CASSEQGGTAYGYTF.

The rearrangement uses TRBV28 and TRBJ1-4; 7 nucleotides agree with TRBD1. The length of the CDR3 is 16 residues. V was pared by 1 base and J by 0 bases, with 2 bases of the junction left unmatched. Germline CDR1 reads MDHEN; CDR2 reads SYDVKM. CDR3 protein: CASSLYRGATNEKLFF. The CDR3 nucleotides are TGTGCCAGCAGTTTATACAGGGGTGCAACTAATGAAAAACTGTTTTTT.

The chain recombines TRBV4-1 with TRBJ1-1, with a possible D match to TRBD1 (5 bases). Trimming took off 4 bases at V and 10 bases at J, with 10 bases between the two ends. Germline loops: CDR1 MGHRA, CDR2 YSYEKL. This CDR3 is built from 11 residues. CDR3 nucleotide sequence: TGCGCCAGCAGCCGGCAGGGTGGAGCTTTCTTT. It codes for CASSRQGGAFF.

Sample share makes this clone medium-sized. CDR3 residues: CASSVGTSGSTDTQYF. The CDR3 DNA reads as TGTGCCAGCAGCGTAGGGACTAGCGGGAGCACAGATACGCAGTATTTT. The chain joins TRBV9 to TRBJ2-3, with 11 bases fitting TRBD2. The CDR3 contains 16 residues. Trimming removed 0 bases from V and 0 bases from J; junction bases left unmatched: 0. The germline V gene has CDR1 SGDLS and CDR2 YYNGEE.

By share of the sample, this clone is medium-sized. The chain carries TRBV5-4 and TRBJ1-1, with 8 bases aligning to TRBD1. V lost 9 bases to trimming and J lost 3 bases; unmatched junction nucleotides: 10. The CDR3 totals 14 residues. The germline V gene encodes CDR1 SGHNT and CDR2 YYREEE (reference sequence). CDR3 nucleotides: TGTGCCACCCATGACAGGGGACAATACACTGAAGCTTTCTTT. Its protein is CATHDRGQYTEAFF. The full variable domain, rest sourced from reference TRBV5-4 and TRBJ1-1, is ETGVTQSPTHLIKTRGQQVTLRCSSQSGHNTVSWYQQALGQGPQFIFQYYREEENGRGNFPPRFSGLQFPNYSSELNVNALELDDSALYLCATHDRGQYTEAFFGQGTRLTVV.

The rearrangement links TRBV27 to TRBJ2-4; D tentatively fits TRBD1 or TRBD2 (5 bases each). This CDR3 has 14 residues. The germline V gene has CDR1 MNHEY and CDR2 SMNVEV (reference sequence). Trimming left V 6 bases short and J 9 bases short, with 18 bases between. In nucleotides, the CDR3 is TGTGCCAGCAGACCAATAGGGGAGCCGTCCATTCAGTACTTC. Translation: CASRPIGEPSIQYF.

The J gene is TRBJ1-1, the V gene TRBV19; TRBD1 is a possible D gene (5 bases). With 5 bases removed from V and 5 bases from J, the gap between germline ends came to 12 bases. In germline, CDR1 is LNHDA, CDR2 SQIVND (reference sequence). The CDR3 is 13 amino acids. CDR3 sequence (DNA): TGTGCCAGTAGTTTGGGACCCATGACTGAAGCTTTCTTT. This codes for CASSLGPMTEAFF.

The J gene is TRBJ2-1, the V gene TRBV5-6; 9 bases are a match to TRBD1. Trimming cost V 4 bases and J 6 bases; bases outside gene matches: 2. This CDR3 has 13 residues. Germline loops: CDR1 SGHDT, CDR2 YYEEEE. DNA for the CDR3: TGTGCCAGCAGCCCGACAGGGGGCAATGAGCAGTTCTTC. It encodes CASSPTGGNEQFF.

J is TRBJ2-2 and V is TRBV5-6, with D hard to call. The CDR3 covers 14 residues. Germline V gene lookup returns CDR1 SGHDT and CDR2 YYEEEE. Trimming removed 3 bases at V and 5 bases at J, with 11 bases between. The CDR3 sequence: CASSSESQTGELFF. The CDR3 nucleotides read TGTGCCAGCAGCTCGGAGTCCCAGACCGGGGAGCTGTTTTTT.

This clone occurred once. The genes are TRBV10-3 and TRBJ2-7; D is perhaps TRBD1 (6 bases). Trimming shortened V by 2 bases and J by 3 bases, and 14 bases separated the two germline ends. The CDR3 is 15 amino acids. Germline V lookup: CDR1 ENHRY, CDR2 SYGVKD. CDR3 region: CAISEPEDSFYEQYF. The CDR3 DNA follows: TGTGCCATCAGTGAGCCGGAGGACAGCTTCTACGAGCAGTACTTC.

The genes are TRBV28 and TRBJ2-1, with 8 bases fitting TRBD1. Per germline, CDR1 MDHEN and CDR2 SYDVKM. CDR3 length equals 17 residues. V trimming: 3 bases; J trimming: 1 base; junction bases outside the gene matches: 8. Here the CDR3 reads CASSFPRQGSSYNEQFF. The DNA for the CDR3 is TGTGCCAGCAGTTTCCCTCGACAGGGGTCGTCCTACAATGAGCAGTTCTTC.

The V and J genes are TRBV7-9 and TRBJ2-1; the match to TRBD2 covers 8 bases. The junction had 11 bases not matched to a gene; V was cut back by 5 bases and J by 8 bases. The V gene's germline CDR1 is SEHNR and CDR2 FQNEAQ (reference sequence). The CDR3 totals 15 residues. CDR3: CASSPSGSVLDEQFF. The CDR3 region has the DNA TGTGCCAGCAGCCCCAGCGGGAGTGTGCTGGATGAGCAGTTCTTC. Together with reference TRBV7-9 and TRBJ2-1, the CDR3 gives the full variable domain: DTGVSQNPRHKITKRGQNVTFRCDPISEHNRLYWYRQTLGQGPEFLTYFQNEAQLEKSRLLSDRFSAERPKGSFSTLEIQRTEQGDSAMYLCASSPSGSVLDEQFFGPGTRLTVL.

In its sample, this clone was seen a few times. This chain's CDR3 is CASSEVTNYGYTF. Written as DNA, the CDR3 is TGTGCCAGCAGTGAAGTGACAAACTATGGCTACACCTTC. This chain uses TRBV2 with TRBJ1-2; D unresolved. Trimming shortened V by 1 base and J by 2 bases, and 5 bases separated the two germline ends. Germline CDR1 is SNHLY and CDR2 is FYNNEI. This CDR3 region has 13 residues.

The J gene is TRBJ1-5, the V gene TRBV28, with D maybe TRBD1 (6 bases). CDR1 and CDR2 (germline): MDHEN, SYDVKM. V shed 5 bases and J shed 5 bases, with 13 bases lying between them. The CDR3 sequence is 14 residues long. CDR3 bases: TGTGCCAGCAGTGGACAGTTTGGGGATCAGCCCCAGCATTTT. Amino acid sequence: CASSGQFGDQPQHF.

The chain couples TRBV6-4 to TRBJ2-3; 8 bases match TRBD2. V lost 0 bases and J lost 2; bases outside the gene matches: 7. The CDR3 runs to 17 residues. Per germline, CDR1 MRHNA and CDR2 SNTAGT. The CDR3 DNA follows: TGTGCCAGCAGTGACTCGAGGGCGGGGGGCCTCACAGATACGCAGTATTTT. This encodes CASSDSRAGGLTDTQYF.

This clone was found once. The rearrangement joins TRBV28 to TRBJ2-7; 7 bases are a match to TRBD2. Germline V lookup: CDR1 MDHEN, CDR2 SYDVKM. The CDR3 covers 13 residues. The V gene end was trimmed by 4 bases and the J gene end by 6 bases; junction bases not matched to a gene: 6. The CDR3 loop reads CASSSAGVLEQYF. The CDR3 DNA reads as TGTGCCAGCAGTTCCGCGGGAGTTCTCGAGCAGTACTTC.

This clone showed up just a few times. CDR3 in amino acids: CASSFWDGNQPQHF. The CDR3 coding sequence is TGTGCCAGCAGCTTCTGGGACGGCAATCAGCCCCAGCATTTT. The V and J genes are TRBV7-8 and TRBJ1-5; a possible D gene is TRBD1 (5 bases). Trimming cost V 3 bases and J 2 bases, with 8 bases left between them. The CDR3 is made up of 14 amino acids. The germline V gene has CDR1 SGHVS and CDR2 FQNEAQ.

This chain links TRBV6-6 with TRBJ2-7; D is unclear. CDR1 is MNHNY and CDR2 is SVGAGI in the germline V gene (reference sequence). The CDR3 has 11 amino acids. Trimming removed 5 bases at V and 2 bases at J, with 4 bases between. The CDR3 nucleotides are TGTGCCAGCAGTACCACCTACGAGCAGTACTTC. This translates into CASSTTYEQYF.

The chain uses TRBV27 and TRBJ2-2; D is ambiguous. The CDR3 has 16 amino acids. Germline CDR1 and CDR2: MNHEY and SMNVEV (reference sequence). V dropped 4 bases and J dropped 0 bases, with 12 bases sitting between them. The CDR3 loop reads CASSSRWAANTGELFF. The CDR3 coding sequence is TGTGCCAGCAGTTCCCGTTGGGCGGCGAACACCGGGGAGCTGTTTTTT.

This chain connects TRBV7-6 to TRBJ2-1, with a possible D match to TRBD1 (5 bases). Germline V gene lookup returns CDR1 SGHVS and CDR2 FNYEAQ. V lost 1 base, J lost 10 bases, and 14 bases lay in between. The CDR3 totals 14 residues. CDR3 sequence (DNA): TGTGCCAGCAGCTTAGACGCAGGGTCGGTGGAGCAGTTCTTC. Its protein product is CASSLDAGSVEQFF.

In regard to this clone: The same CDR3 arises from other DNA sequences in this sample as well. The rearrangement links TRBV5-1 to TRBJ1-1; D gene uncertain. Germline V gene lookup returns CDR1 SGHRS and CDR2 YFSETQ. This CDR3 comprises 14 residues. V lost 4 bases, J lost 1 base, and 11 bases lay in between. Written as DNA, the CDR3 is TGCGCCAGCAGCCCTCGGACGGGGAACACTGAAGCTTTCTTT. Amino acids: CASSPRTGNTEAFF.

This chain uses TRBV27 with TRBJ2-1; tentatively, D is TRBD1 or TRBD2 (5 bases each). V dropped 7 bases and J dropped 6 bases, with 19 bases sitting between them. Germline V gene data show CDR1 as MNHEY and CDR2 as SMNVEV (reference sequence). This CDR3 is 15 amino acids long. In nucleotides, the CDR3 is TGTGCCAGCACCCTGTGGGGCCCCGGAGGCAATGAGCAGTTCTTC. This sequence encodes CASTLWGPGGNEQFF.

V is TRBV10-3 and J is TRBJ1-4; D unresolved. Germline V gives CDR1 ENHRY, CDR2 SYGVKD. V shed 0 bases and J shed 6 bases, with 23 bases lying between them. This CDR3 contains 19 residues. CDR3 in DNA: TGTGCCATCAGTGAGTCAGAACTCCTGCGAGTTTCGTCGGATGAAAAACTGTTTTTT. Its protein product is CAISESELLRVSSDEKLFF.

The chain couples TRBV9 to TRBJ2-7; 7 bases agree with TRBD2. The CDR3 consists of 15 residues. V was pared by 0 bases and J by 2 bases, with 5 bases of the junction left unmatched. Germline V CDR1 and CDR2: SGDLS, YYNGEE. The CDR3 sequence is CASSVDGRTAYEQYF. DNA for the CDR3: TGTGCCAGCAGCGTAGACGGGAGGACCGCCTACGAGCAGTACTTC.

This chain uses TRBV28 with TRBJ2-3; 12 positions match TRBD2. The V gene end was trimmed by 5 bases and the J gene end by 6 bases; junction bases not matched to a gene: 9. This CDR3 has 16 amino acids. Looked up from germline, CDR1 is MDHEN and CDR2 is SYDVKM. In DNA, the CDR3 is TGTGCCAGCAGTCCCCGACTAGCGGGAGTTTTCGATACGCAGTATTTT. Protein sequence: CASSPRLAGVFDTQYF.